The TCR beta chain described here comes from a study of blood T cell repertoires in COVID-19. Study in general: Acute and convalescent COVID-19 samples came from the United States, Italy and Spain. The analysed material was cDNA or gDNA that came from T cells, B-cell-depleted T cells, or PBMCs.

Seattle patients were enrolled during active infection and followed longitudinally. Original data processing: Quantification of nucleated cells was approximated via reference gene primer amplification. Only in-frame clones appear in the TCRdb table, and some are missing; sequencing was by immunoSEQ multiplex PCR. V and J calls and clone size are copied from that table; D and trimming were computed from the DNA. The profile covers some 270,000 clones, with 85% to 90% appearing a single time and 2.1% taken by the ten largest. The CDR3 totals 14 residues. CDR1 and CDR2 (germline): LGHNA, YSLEER. Between the trimmed V and J ends, which lost 5 bases and 7 bases, there was a span of 17 bases.

The sequence derives from a woman in her sixties with COVID-19, enrolled during active disease. V is TRBV4-3 and J is TRBJ1-1; a weak D match, TRBD1 (6 bases). Material: peripheral blood. The CDR3 coding sequence is TGCGCCAGCAGCTTGGGTACAGGGCGCCTTGAAGCTTTCTTT. Protein: CASSLGTGRLEAFF.